Listed here are 20 T cell receptor beta chains from one sample, sequenced in a study of cytomegalovirus exposure and HLA in healthy donors. 60 Vbeta and 13 Jbeta primers were used in PCR. Produced via immunoSEQ multiplex PCR; TCRdb's table is partial and in-frame only. The sample includes 90,000 to 110,000 clones, around three quarters of them seen just once. The sequenced material came from PBMCs. The receptors stem from a woman between 50 and 59 years old in good health and CMV-seropositive.

The sample holds one count of this clone. The chain couples TRBV11-1 to TRBJ1-2; D gene unclear. V lost 2 bases to trimming and J lost 8 bases, with 9 bases between them. The germline CDR1 and CDR2 sequences are SGHAT and FQDESV (reference sequence). The CDR3 covers 12 residues. The CDR3 DNA reads as TGTGCCAGCAGCTTAACTAGTGGCGGCTACACCTTC. This codes for CASSLTSGGYTF.

The chain recombines TRBV6-5 with TRBJ1-1, with TRBD1 identical over 7 bases. The germline CDR1 and CDR2 sequences are MNHEY and SVGAGI. The CDR3 extends over 16 amino acids. V shed 2 bases and J 2 bases; nucleotides not matched to a gene: 8. The CDR3 is CASSYSRQGPNTEAFF. CDR3 sequence (DNA): TGTGCCAGCAGTTACAGTCGACAGGGACCCAACACTGAAGCTTTCTTT.

This clone was seen a few times. Other DNA sequences in this specimen translate into the identical CDR3. This chain links TRBV5-1 with TRBJ2-5; 13 positions match TRBD2. Looked up from germline, CDR1 is SGHRS and CDR2 is YFSETQ. CDR3 length: 16 residues. V lost 4 bases to trimming and J lost 1 base; unmatched junction nucleotides: 4. CDR3 in DNA: TGCGCCAGCAGCCTCGGGACTAGCGGGGCCCAAGAGACCCAGTACTTC. Its translation is CASSLGTSGAQETQYF.

The rearrangement uses TRBV4-3 and TRBJ2-5; D is possibly TRBD2 (5 bases). The CDR3 is made up of 15 amino acids. Germline values: CDR1 LGHNA, CDR2 YSLEER. The V end lost 3 bases, the J end lost 0 bases, and 11 bases lay between the germline ends. This chain's CDR3 is CASSQGPGDQETQYF. Here the CDR3 DNA reads TGCGCCAGCAGCCAGGGTCCCGGGGACCAAGAGACCCAGTACTTC.

The V call is TRBV18, the J call TRBJ2-3; possibly TRBD1 for D (5 bases). Germline lookup yields CDR1 KGHSH and CDR2 LQKENI. The CDR3 is made up of 14 amino acids. Trimming stripped 3 bases from V and 2 bases from J, with 9 bases between. The CDR3 is CASSPQGPTDTQYF. The CDR3 DNA sequence: TGTGCCAGCTCACCTCAGGGCCCCACAGATACGCAGTATTTT.

The chain combines TRBV19 with TRBJ1-4, with D tentatively TRBD1 (5 bases). The CDR3 consists of 13 residues. CDR1 and CDR2 (germline): LNHDA, SQIVND (reference sequence). V was clipped by 7 bases and J by 3 bases, with 9 bases between them. CDR3 sequence: CASTRAPNEKLFF. As DNA, the CDR3 is TGTGCCAGTACCAGGGCCCCTAATGAAAAACTGTTTTTT. Looking up the rest from reference TRBV19 and TRBJ1-4 gives the full variable domain: DGGITQSPKYLFRKEGQNVTLSCEQNLNHDAMYWYRQDPGQGLRLIYYSQIVNDFQKGDIAEGYSVSREKKESFPLTVTSAQKNPTAFYLCASTRAPNEKLFFGSGTQLSVL.

The V and J genes are TRBV2 and TRBJ1-2, with a weak D call TRBD1 (5 bases). CDR1 is SNHLY, CDR2 FYNNEI, per germline. The V end was cut by 7 bases, the J end by 8 bases, with 20 bases between. The CDR3 spans 14 residues. The CDR3 DNA sequence: TGTGCCAGCACCCCGAGCGGGGGGAGAGGGGGCTACACCTTC. This gives the protein CASTPSGGRGGYTF.

The gene calls are TRBV2 and TRBJ1-2, with 7 bases matching TRBD1. V lost 5 bases, J lost 2 bases, and 8 bases stayed unmatched. CDR1 and CDR2 from the germline V gene are SNHLY and FYNNEI. The CDR3 covers 15 residues. The CDR3 bases are TGTGCCAGCAGTCAAACAACAGGGGACAACTATGGCTACACCTTC. Protein sequence: CASSQTTGDNYGYTF.

The rearrangement joins TRBV9 to TRBJ1-6, with D tentatively TRBD1 (5 bases). The CDR3 loop spans 14 amino acids. V was shortened by 2 bases and J by 10 bases, with 13 bases between the two germline ends. Germline V gene data show CDR1 as SGDLS and CDR2 as YYNGEE. The CDR3: CASSVWGEGSPLHF. CDR3 in DNA: TGTGCCAGCAGCGTTTGGGGGGAAGGCTCACCCCTCCACTTT.

The chain has TRBV19 and TRBJ1-6; 10 bases are shared with TRBD1. V shed 6 bases and J 8 bases; nucleotides not matched to a gene: 4. Per the germline V gene, CDR1 is LNHDA and CDR2 is SQIVND (reference sequence). The CDR3 totals 14 residues. CDR3 sequence reads: CASRTGQGDSPLHF. The CDR3 region has the DNA TGTGCCAGTAGAACAGGACAGGGGGATTCACCCCTCCACTTT.

The CDR3 DNA follows: TGTGCCAGCAGCTTCGGAGCGGGGGGGAAGTTGGAAGAGACCCAGTACTTC. It yields the protein CASSFGAGGKLEETQYF. The J gene is TRBJ2-5, the V gene TRBV11-1, with TRBD2 matching over 10 bases. The germline V gene has CDR1 SGHAT and CDR2 FQDESV (reference sequence). The CDR3 runs to 17 residues. The V segment lost 3 bases and the J segment 3 bases; nucleotides outside the gene matches: 10.

This chain uses TRBV7-2 with TRBJ1-2; D not certain. Germline-derived CDR1 and CDR2 are SGHTA and FQGNSA. V was pared by 3 bases and J by 0 bases, with 17 bases between. This CDR3 has 17 residues. The CDR3 sequence: CASSLGAFEVPNYGYTF. CDR3 in DNA: TGTGCCAGCAGCTTGGGAGCCTTCGAGGTTCCTAACTATGGCTACACCTTC.

The V and J genes are TRBV5-8 and TRBJ2-1; TRBD1 matches 11 bases. J lost 5 bases, V lost 3 bases, and 1 base had no gene match. The CDR3 totals 14 residues. Per germline, CDR1 SGHTS and CDR2 YDEGEE. CDR3 sequence (DNA): TGTGCCAGCAGCTGGACAGGGGGCCACAATGAGCAGTTCTTC. As protein: CASSWTGGHNEQFF.

J is TRBJ1-5 and V is TRBV6-5; 7 bases are a match to TRBD1. V shed 4 bases and J 2 bases; nucleotides not matched to a gene: 2. Germline V gene lookup returns CDR1 MNHEY and CDR2 SVGAGI. The CDR3 sequence is 14 residues long. The CDR3 DNA is TGTGCCAGCAGTTTTGACAGGGGCAATCAGCCCCAGCATTTT. It translates to CASSFDRGNQPQHF.

This sequence joins TRBV5-6 and TRBJ1-3; D gene unclear. The CDR3 loop spans 16 amino acids. Germline lookup yields CDR1 SGHDT and CDR2 YYEEEE. Trimming shortened V by 3 bases and J by 0 bases, and 13 bases separated the two germline ends. The CDR3 region has the DNA TGTGCCAGCAGCTCTGTGGGGAGACGCTCTGGAAACACCATATATTTT. Protein: CASSSVGRRSGNTIYF.

In its sample, this clone was seen once. The J gene is TRBJ1-6, the V gene TRBV2; 7 positions agree with TRBD1. With 2 bases clipped from V and 5 bases from J, the junction kept 6 bases outside the gene matches. The germline V gene encodes CDR1 SNHLY and CDR2 FYNNEI. CDR3 length equals 16 residues. The CDR3 coding sequence is TGTGCCAGCAGTGAATTGCCAGGGGGAAATAATTCACCCCTCCACTTT. The encoded protein is CASSELPGGNNSPLHF.

The rearrangement joins TRBV5-4 to TRBJ1-2, with D possibly being TRBD1 (6 bases). Germline V lookup: CDR1 SGHNT, CDR2 YYREEE (reference sequence). The CDR3 has 15 amino acids. V dropped 2 bases and J dropped 3 bases, with 14 bases sitting between them. The CDR3 DNA reads as TGTGCCAGCAGCTTAGGTGGGGGGGCGGACTATGGCTACACCTTC. This gives the protein CASSLGGGADYGYTF.

Concerning this clone: The same CDR3 arises from other DNA sequences in this sample as well. The V and J genes are TRBV10-2 and TRBJ2-7, with a tentative D call TRBD1 (5 bases). Germline V gene data show CDR1 as WSHSY and CDR2 as SAAADI. The CDR3 runs 13 residues. The ends were cut back, 7 bases at V and 2 bases at J, with 12 bases in the middle. CDR3 DNA sequence: TGCGCCAGCAAGGAAGAGACAGCCTACGAGCAGTACTTC. Translated: CASKEETAYEQYF.

This clone was seen only a few times. The chain links TRBV6-1 to TRBJ1-1; 8 bases match TRBD1. V lost 4 bases and J lost 0; bases outside the gene matches: 7. The CDR3 is made up of 16 amino acids. Germline assignment: CDR1 MNHNS and CDR2 SASEGT. The CDR3 spells CASSGFRGPLNTEAFF. CDR3 DNA: TGTGCCAGCAGTGGGTTCAGGGGGCCTTTGAACACTGAAGCTTTCTTT.

Worth noting for this clone: An end of the junction does not agree with germline; a read error may underlie this. Other DNA sequences in this specimen translate into the identical CDR3. The rearrangement links TRBV7-8 to TRBJ2-7; D may be TRBD2 (6 bases). In germline, CDR1 is SGHVS, CDR2 FQNEAQ. The CDR3 totals 15 residues. The CDR3 is CASSKVAGSSYEQYF. Written as DNA, the CDR3 is TGTGCTAGCAGCAAAGTCGCCGGGAGCTCCTACGAGCAGTACTTC.